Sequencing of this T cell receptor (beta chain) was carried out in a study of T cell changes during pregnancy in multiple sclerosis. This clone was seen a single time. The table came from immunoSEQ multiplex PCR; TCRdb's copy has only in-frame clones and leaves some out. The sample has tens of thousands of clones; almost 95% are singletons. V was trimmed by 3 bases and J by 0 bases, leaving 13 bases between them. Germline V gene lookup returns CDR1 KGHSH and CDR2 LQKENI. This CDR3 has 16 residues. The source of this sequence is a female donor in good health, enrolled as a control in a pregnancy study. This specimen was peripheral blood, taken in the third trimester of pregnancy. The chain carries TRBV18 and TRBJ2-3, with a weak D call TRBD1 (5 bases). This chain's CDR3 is CASSPRQLTSTDTQYF. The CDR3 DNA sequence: TGTGCCAGCTCACCTAGACAGCTTACTAGCACAGATACGCAGTATTTT.